This T cell receptor beta chain was found in a study of cytomegalovirus exposure and HLA in healthy donors. Amplification used 60 Vbeta primers and 13 Jbeta primers. Measured with immunoSEQ multiplex PCR; TCRdb has only the in-frame clones, and not every one. The table lists some 160,000 clones, roughly 80% of them singletons. Whole-study results and caveats: The authors excluded some V segments, including TRBV6-2 and TRBV6-3, as indistinguishable. Among immune exposure information, only CMV serostatus was available. Researchers catalogued 164 TCR beta chains as cytomegalovirus-associated. Later work found most CMV-associated TCR beta chains apparently HLA-restricted.

In germline, CDR1 is LGHNA, CDR2 YNFKEQ. The CDR3 has 17 amino acids. Trimming left V 0 bases short and J 1 base short, with 15 bases between. This clone was seen a few times. Its cognate antigen is unknown. The sequence came from a woman aged 40-49 years in good health and CMV-seropositive. The source material was PBMCs. This chain uses TRBV4-2 with TRBJ1-1; unclear D gene. This CDR3 is CASSQEGPGRSNTEAFF. CDR3 DNA: TGTGCCAGCAGCCAAGAAGGCCCAGGAAGGTCGAACACTGAAGCTTTCTTT.